This TCR beta chain was sequenced during a study of blood T cell repertoires in COVID-19 (dated by TCRdb to 2020 to 2022). At the level of the whole study: Samples from collaborators originated in the United States, Italy and Spain and spanned both the acute and convalescent phases of COVID-19. The prospective study material was composed of cDNA or gDNA derived from T cells, B-cell-depleted T cells, or PBMCs. Subjects who had been exposed to COVID-19, were actively infected with it, or had recovered from it provided the deeply sampled blood TCRbeta repertoires that made up the dataset. A freely available public database, intended as a resource for researchers studying the immune response to SARS-CoV-2, is where the repertoires were released. The samples were drawn from two sources: the first 160 participants of the ongoing ImmuneRACE study, and fewer than 1,500 subjects contributed by 6 global collaborators. Sample metadata almost always included a de-identified subject ID, COVID-19 status, age in years and sex. HLA class I and class II types, where available, came from metadata supplied by the sample provider rather than from assay-based typing.

TCRbeta CDR3 regions were amplified from genomic DNA by means of the immunoSEQ Assay, a bias-controlled multiplex PCR. Concerning the study's data processing: Nucleated cell counts per sample were estimated from amplification of reference gene primers within the assay. To quantify the absolute abundance of each unique TCRbeta CDR3 rearrangement, sequence reads were collapsed and filtered. For each sample, productive Simpson clonality was calculated by taking the square root of Simpson's diversity index across productive rearrangements. Here the immuneACCESS table is served through TCRdb, limited to in-frame sequences with V and J called. Missing clones are a known gap in these copies; in checked studies unresolved V genes cover under half, and the rest lacks a known reason. The D gene and trimming were derived from the DNA, and the V and J assignments and clone size from that table. Recorded for this sample are about 200,000 clones; over 75% of them occurred a single time. About 4.1% of the sample is in the top ten clones.

Each collaborating institution followed its own protocols to collect whole blood in K2EDTA tubes. For TCRbeta analysis, collaborators shipped samples as frozen whole blood, isolated PBMCs, or DNA extracted from either of those sample types. In the case of this clone: It has no known antigen specificity. The record has no base qualities; no much larger clone is one base away.

What the research found in general, with its limitations: How much clinical and demographic metadata was included differed by source and by participant, and the metadata was provided uncurated.

The V and J ends are trimmed by 6 bases and 5 bases, leaving 5 bases between them. Measured from the cysteine to the phenylalanine, the CDR3 is 12 residues long. Only the CDR3 DNA stays, 36 bases, in frame from base 1. Recombination joined TRBV12-3 or TRBV12-4 with TRBJ1-6; the D gene identity is not certain. This clonotype was obtained from a man in his fifties or sixties with acute or convalescent COVID-19. Sequenced: peripheral blood. The CDR3 in this case is CASRINNSPLHF. The DNA reads TGTGCCAGCAGAATTAATAATTCACCCCTCCACTTT.